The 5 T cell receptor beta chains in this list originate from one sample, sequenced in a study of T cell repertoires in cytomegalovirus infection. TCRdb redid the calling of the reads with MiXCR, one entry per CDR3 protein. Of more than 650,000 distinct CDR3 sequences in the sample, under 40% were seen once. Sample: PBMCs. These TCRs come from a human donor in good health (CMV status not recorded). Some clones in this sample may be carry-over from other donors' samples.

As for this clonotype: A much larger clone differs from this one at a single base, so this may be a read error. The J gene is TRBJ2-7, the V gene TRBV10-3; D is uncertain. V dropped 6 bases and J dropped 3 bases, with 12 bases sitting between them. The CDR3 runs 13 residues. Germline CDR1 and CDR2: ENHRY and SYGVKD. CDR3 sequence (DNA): TGTGCCATCAGGCCAGACAACCACTACGAGCAGTACTTC. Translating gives CAIRPDNHYEQYF.

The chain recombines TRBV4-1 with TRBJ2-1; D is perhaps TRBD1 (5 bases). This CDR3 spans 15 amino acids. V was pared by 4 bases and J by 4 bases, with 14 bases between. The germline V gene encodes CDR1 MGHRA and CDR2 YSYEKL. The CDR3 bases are TGCGCCAGCAGCCTCTTTCATCAGGGATACAATGAGCAGTTCTTC. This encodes CASSLFHQGYNEQFF.

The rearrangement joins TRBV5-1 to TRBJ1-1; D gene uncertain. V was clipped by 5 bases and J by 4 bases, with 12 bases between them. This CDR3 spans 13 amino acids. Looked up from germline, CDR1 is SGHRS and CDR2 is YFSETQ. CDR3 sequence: CASSWGLSTEAFF. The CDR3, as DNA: TGCGCCAGCAGTTGGGGTTTGAGCACTGAAGCTTTCTTT.

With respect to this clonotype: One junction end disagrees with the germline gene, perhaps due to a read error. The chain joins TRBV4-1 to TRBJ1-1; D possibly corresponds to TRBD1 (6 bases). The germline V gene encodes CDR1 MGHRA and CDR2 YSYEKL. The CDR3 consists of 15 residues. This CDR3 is CSSSQVSTGSTEAFF. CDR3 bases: TGCTCCAGCAGCCAAGTCTCAACAGGGTCCACTGAAGCTTTCTTT.

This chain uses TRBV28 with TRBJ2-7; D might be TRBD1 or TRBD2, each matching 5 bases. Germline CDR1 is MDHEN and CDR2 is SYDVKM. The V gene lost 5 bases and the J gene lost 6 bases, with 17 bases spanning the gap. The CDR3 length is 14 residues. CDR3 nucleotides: TGTGCCAGCAGTCAAGGTGGGGGTAAGGGCGAGCAGTACTTC. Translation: CASSQGGGKGEQYF.